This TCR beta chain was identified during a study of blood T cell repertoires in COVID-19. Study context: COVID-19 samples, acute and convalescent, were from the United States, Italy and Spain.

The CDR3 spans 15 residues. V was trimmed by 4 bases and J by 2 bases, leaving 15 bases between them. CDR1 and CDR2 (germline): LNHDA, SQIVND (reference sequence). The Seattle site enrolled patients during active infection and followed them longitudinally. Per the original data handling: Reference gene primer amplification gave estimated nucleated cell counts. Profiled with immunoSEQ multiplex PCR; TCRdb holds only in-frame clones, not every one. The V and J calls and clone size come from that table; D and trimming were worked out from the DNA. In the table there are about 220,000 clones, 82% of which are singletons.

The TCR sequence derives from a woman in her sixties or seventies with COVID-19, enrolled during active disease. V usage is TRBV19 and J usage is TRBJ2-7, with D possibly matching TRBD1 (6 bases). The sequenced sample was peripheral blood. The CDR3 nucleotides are TGTGCCAGTAGTACCCCGCGCAGGGGCCCCTACGAGCAGTACTTC. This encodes CASSTPRRGPYEQYF.